A selection of T cell receptor beta chains follows, all from one sample in a study of post-analysis software for immune sequencing data. MiXCR, run by TCRdb on the PCR reads, gives a single entry per CDR3 protein. This sample has about 810,000 distinct CDR3 sequences, with roughly 50% found just once. Material for sequencing was blood. These receptors were obtained from a girl aged 5 to 17 with multiple sclerosis. CDR3s include the opening cysteine and the closing phenylalanine or tryptophan. A D gene is named only where the DNA matches it firmly. The size of a clone is reported for some rows only, either as once, few or many, or as a class for expanded clones.

D gene: TRBD1; J gene: TRBJ2-5; CDR3 length: 16; clone size: -; V gene: TRBV25-1; CDR3 DNA: TGTGCCAGCAGTGAATGGGGACAGGGGGCTGGAGAGACCCAGTACTTC; CDR3 protein: CASSEWGQGAGETQYF
D gene: -; J gene: TRBJ1-1; CDR3 length: 12; clone size: -; V gene: TRBV12-3/TRBV12-4; CDR3 DNA: TGTGCCAGCAGCGATAGGGCACTTGAAGCTTTCTTT; CDR3 protein: CASSDRALEAFF
D gene: TRBD2; J gene: TRBJ2-7; CDR3 length: 15; clone size: -; V gene: TRBV11-2; CDR3 DNA: TGTGCCAGCAGCTACGGGACTAGCGGGCAATACGAGCAGTACTTC; CDR3 protein: CASSYGTSGQYEQYF
D gene: -; J gene: TRBJ1-1; CDR3 length: 15; clone size: -; V gene: TRBV5-1; CDR3 DNA: TGCGCCAGCAGCTTGGCTAACAGCCGAAGGTCTGAAGCTTTCTTT; CDR3 protein: CASSLANSRRSEAFF
D gene: TRBD2; J gene: TRBJ2-4; CDR3 length: 20; clone size: few; V gene: TRBV2; CDR3 DNA: TGTGCCAGCAGCGAAATAAGCCCCCGCCTAGCGGGAATAGCCAAAAACATTCAGTACTTC; CDR3 protein: CASSEISPRLAGIAKNIQYF
D gene: -; J gene: TRBJ1-1; CDR3 length: 15; clone size: -; V gene: TRBV5-1; CDR3 DNA: TGCGCCAGCAGCTCCACGGGACGAGAGAACACTGAAGCTTTCTTT; CDR3 protein: CASSSTGRENTEAFF
D gene: -; J gene: TRBJ1-5; CDR3 length: 14; clone size: -; V gene: TRBV3-1; CDR3 DNA: TGTGCCAGCAGCCAAGGGCGGAGCAATCAGCCCCAGCATTTT; CDR3 protein: CASSQGRSNQPQHF
D gene: TRBD2; J gene: TRBJ2-3; CDR3 length: 16; clone size: -; V gene: TRBV9; CDR3 DNA: TGTGCCAGCAGCGTAATTCGGCGGGACTACACAGATACGCAGTATTTT; CDR3 protein: CASSVIRRDYTDTQYF
D gene: -; J gene: TRBJ2-7; CDR3 length: 15; clone size: -; V gene: TRBV20-1; CDR3 DNA: TGCAGTGCTAGAGATCAAACCGGGACTCCCTACGAGCAGTACTTC; CDR3 protein: CSARDQTGTPYEQYF
D gene: -; J gene: TRBJ2-5; CDR3 length: 14; clone size: -; V gene: TRBV3-1; CDR3 DNA: TGTGCCAGCAGCACACAGGGCCTCCAAGAGACCCAGTACTTC; CDR3 protein: CASSTQGLQETQYF
D gene: -; J gene: TRBJ2-7; CDR3 length: 15; clone size: -; V gene: TRBV7-6; CDR3 DNA: TGTGCCAGCAGCCCGACGGGGCGGCGCGGAGTCGAGCAGTACTTC; CDR3 protein: CASSPTGRRGVEQYF
D gene: -; J gene: TRBJ2-7; CDR3 length: 12; clone size: few; V gene: TRBV29-1; CDR3 DNA: TGCAGCGTTGTAGGACAGATCTACGAGCAGTACTTC; CDR3 protein: CSVVGQIYEQYF
D gene: -; J gene: TRBJ1-2; CDR3 length: 15; clone size: few; V gene: TRBV29-1; CDR3 DNA: TGCAGCGTTGAGGGCGTCGCAGGACAGCCGGATACCTGCACCTTC; CDR3 protein: CSVEGVAGQPDTCTF
D gene: -; J gene: TRBJ2-5; CDR3 length: 13; clone size: -; V gene: TRBV5-1; CDR3 DNA: TGCGCCAGCAGCCCACGGGCGTCTTCGGAGCAGTACTTC; CDR3 protein: CASSPRASSEQYF
D gene: -; J gene: TRBJ2-1; CDR3 length: 14; clone size: few; V gene: TRBV6-4; CDR3 DNA: TGTGCCAGCAGTGACCGCCCCGGGACCCATGAGCAGTTCTTC; CDR3 protein: CASSDRPGTHEQFF
D gene: -; J gene: TRBJ2-1; CDR3 length: 14; clone size: -; V gene: TRBV5-5; CDR3 DNA: TGTGCCAGCAGCTTGGGGCAGGGCAGTGGTGAGCAGTTCTTC; CDR3 protein: CASSLGQGSGEQFF
D gene: -; J gene: TRBJ2-7; CDR3 length: 12; clone size: few; V gene: TRBV7-9; CDR3 DNA: TGTGCCAGCAGTTTGGACCGGGGCGAGCAGTACTTC; CDR3 protein: CASSLDRGEQYF
D gene: -; J gene: TRBJ2-1; CDR3 length: 16; clone size: -; V gene: TRBV12-3/TRBV12-4; CDR3 DNA: TGTGCCAGCAGTTTTGGAATAGGGAGGTCCTACAATGAGCAGTTCTTC; CDR3 protein: CASSFGIGRSYNEQFF
D gene: TRBD1; J gene: TRBJ2-3; CDR3 length: 15; clone size: -; V gene: TRBV5-1; CDR3 DNA: TGCGCCAGCAGCTTGGGGGACAGAAGCACAGATACGCAGTATTTT; CDR3 protein: CASSLGDRSTDTQYF
D gene: -; J gene: TRBJ2-1; CDR3 length: 17; clone size: -; V gene: TRBV7-9; CDR3 DNA: TGTGCCAGCAGCCCGCCACCCGAGCAGCGCTCCTACAATGAGCAGTTCTTC; CDR3 protein: CASSPPPEQRSYNEQFF
D gene: -; J gene: TRBJ2-6; CDR3 length: 14; clone size: once; V gene: TRBV28; CDR3 DNA: TGTGCCACCCAGATGGGGGGAGGGGCCAACGTCCTGACTTTC; CDR3 protein: CATQMGGGANVLTF
D gene: -; J gene: TRBJ1-2; CDR3 length: 15; clone size: -; V gene: TRBV5-1; CDR3 DNA: TGCGCCAGCAGCTTGGATGGCGGCCAAGACTATGGCTACACCTTC; CDR3 protein: CASSLDGGQDYGYTF
D gene: TRBD1; J gene: TRBJ1-1; CDR3 length: 15; clone size: -; V gene: TRBV7-8; CDR3 DNA: TGTGCCAGCAGCTTATCAAGGGGGCCGAACACTGAAGCTTTCTTT; CDR3 protein: CASSLSRGPNTEAFF
D gene: -; J gene: TRBJ2-5; CDR3 length: 11; clone size: -; V gene: TRBV5-6; CDR3 DNA: TGTGCCAGCGGCCCACTGGGGACCCAGTACTTC; CDR3 protein: CASGPLGTQYF
D gene: TRBD2; J gene: TRBJ2-1; CDR3 length: 15; clone size: -; V gene: TRBV4-1; CDR3 DNA: TGCGCCAGCAGCCAAGATAGCGGGGGATACAATGAGCAGTTCTTC; CDR3 protein: CASSQDSGGYNEQFF
D gene: -; J gene: TRBJ2-7; CDR3 length: 15; clone size: -; V gene: TRBV7-2; CDR3 DNA: TGTGCCAGCAGCCCGGACCTTCGGAGCTCCTACGAGCAGTACTTC; CDR3 protein: CASSPDLRSSYEQYF
D gene: -; J gene: TRBJ2-7; CDR3 length: 15; clone size: -; V gene: TRBV4-2; CDR3 DNA: TGTGCCAGCAGCCAAGATCGACTCGTACCCTACGAGCAGTACTTC; CDR3 protein: CASSQDRLVPYEQYF
D gene: -; J gene: TRBJ2-1; CDR3 length: 15; clone size: -; V gene: TRBV12-3/TRBV12-4; CDR3 DNA: TGTGCCAGCACCCATCGCCCGAGGGGGGGGAATGAGCAGTTCTTC; CDR3 protein: CASTHRPRGGNEQFF
D gene: -; J gene: TRBJ1-5; CDR3 length: 17; clone size: -; V gene: TRBV28; CDR3 DNA: TGTGCCAGTATTTCCCGGACCGAATATTATAGCAATCAGCCCCAGCATTTT; CDR3 protein: CASISRTEYYSNQPQHF
D gene: -; J gene: TRBJ2-5; CDR3 length: 11; clone size: -; V gene: TRBV7-2; CDR3 DNA: TGTGCCAGCAGTCCCGGTTTCGCGCAGTACTTC; CDR3 protein: CASSPGFAQYF
D gene: -; J gene: TRBJ1-5; CDR3 length: 14; clone size: -; V gene: TRBV29-1; CDR3 DNA: TGCAGCGTTCGTGAGGGGTATAGCAATCAGCCCCAGCATTTT; CDR3 protein: CSVREGYSNQPQHF
D gene: TRBD2; J gene: TRBJ2-1; CDR3 length: 16; clone size: -; V gene: TRBV24-1; CDR3 DNA: TGTGCCACCAGTGATCGGACTAGCGGGAGGATTAATGAGCAGTTCTTC; CDR3 protein: CATSDRTSGRINEQFF
D gene: -; J gene: TRBJ2-7; CDR3 length: 12; clone size: -; V gene: TRBV20-1; CDR3 DNA: TGCAGTGCTCAAGCAGGGATCTACGAGCAGTACTTC; CDR3 protein: CSAQAGIYEQYF
D gene: TRBD1; J gene: TRBJ1-1; CDR3 length: 12; clone size: -; V gene: TRBV10-3; CDR3 DNA: TGTGCCACCAGCCTCCCGGGACAGGATGCTTTCTTT; CDR3 protein: CATSLPGQDAFF
D gene: -; J gene: TRBJ2-3; CDR3 length: 15; clone size: -; V gene: TRBV6-6; CDR3 DNA: TGTGCCAGCAGTAACTTCCCGGGGAGCACAGATACGCAGTATTTT; CDR3 protein: CASSNFPGSTDTQYF
D gene: TRBD2; J gene: TRBJ2-2; CDR3 length: 16; clone size: once; V gene: TRBV10-3; CDR3 DNA: TGTGCCATCAGTGGACTAGCGGGGGACAACACCGGGGAGCTGTTTTTT; CDR3 protein: CAISGLAGDNTGELFF
D gene: TRBD1; J gene: TRBJ1-2; CDR3 length: 12; clone size: few; V gene: TRBV7-9; CDR3 DNA: TGTGCCAGCAGCTTCGGACAGGGGGACTACACCTTC; CDR3 protein: CASSFGQGDYTF
D gene: -; J gene: TRBJ2-3; CDR3 length: 11; clone size: -; V gene: TRBV3-1; CDR3 DNA: TGTGCCAGCAGCCAAGTAGGCTCCTGGTATTTT; CDR3 protein: CASSQVGSWYF
D gene: TRBD1; J gene: TRBJ1-2; CDR3 length: 12; clone size: -; V gene: TRBV7-2; CDR3 DNA: TGTGCCAGCAGCTTGGGACAGTTTGGCTACACCTTC; CDR3 protein: CASSLGQFGYTF
D gene: -; J gene: TRBJ1-2; CDR3 length: 14; clone size: few; V gene: TRBV10-3; CDR3 DNA: TGTGCCATCAGTGAGTCGGGTAGGATCTATGGCTACACCTTC; CDR3 protein: CAISESGRIYGYTF
D gene: TRBD1; J gene: TRBJ2-1; CDR3 length: 17; clone size: -; V gene: TRBV9; CDR3 DNA: TGTGCCAGCAGCGGTCGCGCGACAGGGCGGTTGTCGGATGAGCAGTTCTTC; CDR3 protein: CASSGRATGRLSDEQFF
D gene: -; J gene: TRBJ1-2; CDR3 length: 12; clone size: few; V gene: TRBV27; CDR3 DNA: TGTGCCAGCAGAAACAGGACCTATGGCTACACCTTC; CDR3 protein: CASRNRTYGYTF
D gene: TRBD1; J gene: TRBJ2-5; CDR3 length: 17; clone size: -; V gene: TRBV2; CDR3 DNA: TGTGCCAGCAGTCGGGACAGGGTCACGAAGGGCCAAGAGACCCAGTACTTC; CDR3 protein: CASSRDRVTKGQETQYF
D gene: -; J gene: TRBJ2-7; CDR3 length: 15; clone size: -; V gene: TRBV3-1; CDR3 DNA: TGTGCCAGCAGCCAGACCCCAGCGGTCTCCTACGAGCAGTACTTC; CDR3 protein: CASSQTPAVSYEQYF
D gene: -; J gene: TRBJ2-3; CDR3 length: 13; clone size: -; V gene: TRBV5-4; CDR3 DNA: TGTGCCAGCAGCCCCAACAATGGACAGTGGCAGTATTTT; CDR3 protein: CASSPNNGQWQYF
D gene: TRBD1; J gene: TRBJ2-5; CDR3 length: 15; clone size: few; V gene: TRBV27; CDR3 DNA: TGTGCCAGCAGTTTCTCGACAGGGCGCGGTGAGACCCAGTACTTC; CDR3 protein: CASSFSTGRGETQYF
D gene: TRBD2; J gene: TRBJ2-1; CDR3 length: 16; clone size: -; V gene: TRBV20-1; CDR3 DNA: TGCAGTGCTAGAGCTGTAGGACTAGCGGGGTTGGGTGAGCAGTTCTTC; CDR3 protein: CSARAVGLAGLGEQFF
D gene: -; J gene: TRBJ2-7; CDR3 length: 15; clone size: -; V gene: TRBV7-2; CDR3 DNA: TGTGCCAGCAGCCTGAGCGGGCCCTACTCCTACGAGCAGTACTTC; CDR3 protein: CASSLSGPYSYEQYF
D gene: -; J gene: TRBJ2-3; CDR3 length: 13; clone size: few; V gene: TRBV7-9; CDR3 DNA: TGTGCCAGCAGAGGTACAGGAGGAGATACGCAGTATTTT; CDR3 protein: CASRGTGGDTQYF
D gene: -; J gene: TRBJ2-1; CDR3 length: 15; clone size: -; V gene: TRBV20-1; CDR3 DNA: TGCAGTGCTTTGCGGCGGGTCACCTTCCAAGAGACCCAGTTCTTC; CDR3 protein: CSALRRVTFQETQFF
D gene: TRBD1; J gene: TRBJ1-1; CDR3 length: 16; clone size: once; V gene: TRBV15; CDR3 DNA: TGTGCCACCAGCAGAGGCAGGGGGGGCTTGAACACTGAAGCTTTCTTT; CDR3 protein: CATSRGRGGLNTEAFF
D gene: TRBD2; J gene: TRBJ2-3; CDR3 length: 14; clone size: few; V gene: TRBV7-3; CDR3 DNA: TGTGCCAGCAGCCCAGGACTAGAGACAGATACGCAGTATTTT; CDR3 protein: CASSPGLETDTQYF
D gene: TRBD1; J gene: TRBJ1-1; CDR3 length: 16; clone size: once; V gene: TRBV5-1; CDR3 DNA: TGCGCCAGCAGCTTCGCCCCGGGACAGAGGAACACTGAAGCTTTCTTT; CDR3 protein: CASSFAPGQRNTEAFF
D gene: -; J gene: TRBJ1-4; CDR3 length: 15; clone size: -; V gene: TRBV5-1; CDR3 DNA: TGCGCCAGCAGCCGCGAGGAGGCAACTAATGAAAAACTGTTTTTT; CDR3 protein: CASSREEATNEKLFF
D gene: TRBD2; J gene: TRBJ2-7; CDR3 length: 14; clone size: -; V gene: TRBV18; CDR3 DNA: TGTGCCGGCTCCCCAGGACTAGCGGGAACCGAGCAGTACTTC; CDR3 protein: CAGSPGLAGTEQYF
D gene: -; J gene: TRBJ1-2; CDR3 length: 15; clone size: -; V gene: TRBV6-6; CDR3 DNA: TGTGCCAGCAGTTACTCGATCGTCAGGGGAGGTGGCTACACCTTC; CDR3 protein: CASSYSIVRGGGYTF